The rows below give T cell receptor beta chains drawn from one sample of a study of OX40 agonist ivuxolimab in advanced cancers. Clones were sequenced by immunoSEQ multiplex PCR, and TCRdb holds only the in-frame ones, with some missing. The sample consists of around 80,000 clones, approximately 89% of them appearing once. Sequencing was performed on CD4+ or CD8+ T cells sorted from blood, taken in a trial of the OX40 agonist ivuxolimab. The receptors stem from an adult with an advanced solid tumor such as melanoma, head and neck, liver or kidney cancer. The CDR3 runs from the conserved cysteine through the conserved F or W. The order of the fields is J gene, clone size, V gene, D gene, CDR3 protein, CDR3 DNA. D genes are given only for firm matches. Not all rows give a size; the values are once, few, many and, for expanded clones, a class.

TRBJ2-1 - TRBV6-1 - CASAGANEQFF TGTGCCAGCGCAGGGGCCAATGAGCAGTTCTTC
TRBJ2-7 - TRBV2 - CASMRTVPYEQYF TGTGCCAGCATGAGGACAGTCCCCTACGAGCAGTACTTC
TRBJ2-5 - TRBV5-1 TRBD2 CASSFGAGGQETQYF TGCGCCAGCAGCTTCGGGGCGGGAGGACAAGAGACCCAGTACTTC
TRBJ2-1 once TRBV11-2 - CASSPQRLRIRNEQFF TGTGCCAGCAGCCCCCAAAGGTTGAGAATCCGTAATGAGCAGTTCTTC
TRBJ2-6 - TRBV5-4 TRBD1 CASSPGTASGANVLTF TGTGCCAGCAGCCCCGGGACAGCCTCTGGGGCCAACGTCCTGACTTTC
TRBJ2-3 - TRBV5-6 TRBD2 CASSFTSGGPTDTQYF TGTGCCAGCAGCTTTACTAGCGGGGGTCCCACAGATACGCAGTATTTT
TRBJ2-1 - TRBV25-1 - CASSEWEGAGEQFF TGTGCCAGCAGTGAATGGGAGGGGGCGGGTGAGCAGTTCTTC
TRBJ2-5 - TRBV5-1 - CASSLALSETQYF TGCGCCAGCAGCTTAGCGCTCTCGGAGACCCAGTACTTC
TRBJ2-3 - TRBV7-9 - CASSLVSPQGDTQYF TGTGCCAGCAGCTTAGTCTCGCCCCAAGGAGATACGCAGTATTTT
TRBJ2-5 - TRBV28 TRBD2 CASSLSGGRLGTQYF TGTGCCAGCAGTTTATCGGGCGGGAGGTTAGGGACCCAGTACTTC
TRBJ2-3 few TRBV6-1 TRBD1 CATGPTGSGTDTQYF TGTGCCACCGGACCGACAGGGTCCGGCACAGATACGCAGTATTTT
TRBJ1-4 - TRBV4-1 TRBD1 CASSQEMGTGRGEKLFF TGCGCCAGCAGCCAAGAGATGGGGACAGGGCGAGGTGAAAAACTGTTTTTT
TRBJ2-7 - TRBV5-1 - CASSLEAGTYEQYF TGCGCCAGCAGCTTGGAAGCCGGGACCTACGAGCAGTACTTC
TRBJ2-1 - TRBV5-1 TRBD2 CASSLGTSGGQYNEQFF TGCGCCAGCAGCCTCGGGACTAGCGGGGGGCAGTACAATGAGCAGTTCTTC
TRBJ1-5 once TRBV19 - CASSSGQGYQPQHF TGTGCCAGTAGTTCAGGGCAGGGCTATCAGCCCCAGCATTTT
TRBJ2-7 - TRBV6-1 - CASSNFYEQYF TGTGCCAGCAGTAACTTCTACGAGCAGTACTTC
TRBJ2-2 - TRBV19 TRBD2 CASSTLTSGANTGELFF TGTGCCAGTAGTACACTTACTAGCGGGGCGAACACCGGGGAGCTGTTTTTT
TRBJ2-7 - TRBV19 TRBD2 CASSITLAGSEQYF TGTGCCAGTAGTATAACGCTAGCGGGAAGCGAGCAGTACTTC
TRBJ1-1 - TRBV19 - CASLNGRGGVQAFF TGTGCCAGCCTTAATGGGAGGGGTGGAGTCCAAGCTTTCTTT
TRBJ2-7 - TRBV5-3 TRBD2 CARSLGAAGGYEQYF TGTGCCAGAAGCTTGGGAGCAGCGGGAGGCTACGAGCAGTACTTC
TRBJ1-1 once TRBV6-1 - CASSEGGAPDYTEAFF TGTGCCAGCAGTGAAGGGGGGGCGCCGGACTACACTGAAGCTTTCTTT
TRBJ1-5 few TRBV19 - CASRGVQDLSNQPQHF TGTGCCAGTAGGGGCGTGCAGGATCTTAGCAATCAGCCCCAGCATTTT
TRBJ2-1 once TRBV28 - CASRADRTYNEQFF TGTGCCAGCAGGGCCGACAGAACCTACAATGAGCAGTTCTTC
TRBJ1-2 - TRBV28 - CASSPQGRRLNYGYTF TGTGCCAGCAGTCCTCAGGGCCGGCGCCTTAACTATGGCTACACCTTC
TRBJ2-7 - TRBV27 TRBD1 CASSEKGAWSSYEQYF TGTGCCAGCAGTGAAAAGGGGGCGTGGAGCTCCTACGAGCAGTACTTC
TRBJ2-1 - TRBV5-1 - CASSLGGSVYNEQFF TGCGCCAGCAGCTTGGGCGGGTCGGTCTACAATGAGCAGTTCTTC
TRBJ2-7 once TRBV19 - CASSIQGWGYEQYF TGTGCCAGTAGTATACAGGGTTGGGGTTATGAGCAGTACTTC
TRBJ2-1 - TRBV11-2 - CASSLGQYYNEQFF TGTGCCAGCAGCTTAGGCCAGTACTACAATGAGCAGTTCTTC
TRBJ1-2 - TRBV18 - CASSPLSGDNSIYGYTF TGTGCCAGCTCACCACTGAGTGGGGACAACTCGATCTATGGCTACACCTTC
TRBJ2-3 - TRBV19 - CASSLARKFDTQYF TGTGCCAGTAGTCTTGCCAGGAAATTTGATACGCAGTATTTT
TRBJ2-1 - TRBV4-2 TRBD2 CASSQDRVGSGRAWNEQFF TGTGCCAGCAGCCAAGATCGGGTGGGGAGCGGGAGGGCCTGGAATGAGCAGTTCTTC
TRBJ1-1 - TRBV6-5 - CASARFDGTEAFF TGTGCCAGCGCCAGATTCGATGGCACTGAAGCTTTCTTT
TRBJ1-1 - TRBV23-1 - CASSQDPPGTEAFF TGCGCCAGCAGTCAGGATCCCCCGGGCACTGAAGCTTTCTTT
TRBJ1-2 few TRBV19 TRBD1 CATQIGGDRVYGYTF TGTGCCACCCAGATTGGTGGGGACAGGGTATATGGCTACACCTTC
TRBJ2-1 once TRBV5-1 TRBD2 CASSLGAGISNEQFF TGCGCCAGCAGCTTGGGAGCGGGGATCAGCAATGAGCAGTTCTTC
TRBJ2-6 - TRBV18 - CASSPTFDRRAGANVLTF TGTGCCAGCTCACCTACCTTTGACAGGCGGGCTGGGGCCAACGTCCTGACTTTC
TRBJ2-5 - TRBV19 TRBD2 CASSSGLAGLQETQYF TGTGCCAGTAGTTCGGGACTAGCGGGACTCCAAGAGACCCAGTACTTC
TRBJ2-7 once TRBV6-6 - CASQRGSGVYEQYF TGTGCCAGTCAAAGGGGCTCCGGCGTCTACGAGCAGTACTTC
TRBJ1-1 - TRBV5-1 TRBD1 CASNPGTANTEAFF TGCGCCAGCAACCCCGGGACAGCAAACACTGAAGCTTTCTTT
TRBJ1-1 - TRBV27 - CASSFGGIGTEAFF TGTGCCAGCAGTTTCGGGGGGATTGGCACTGAAGCTTTCTTT
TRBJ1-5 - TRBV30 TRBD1 CAWSGGGFGNQPQHF TGTGCCTGGAGTGGAGGGGGCTTTGGCAATCAGCCCCAGCATTTT
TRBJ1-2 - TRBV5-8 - CASSFITGPSDYGYTF TGTGCCAGCAGCTTTATCACAGGTCCCTCGGACTATGGCTACACCTTC
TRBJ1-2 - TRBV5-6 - CASSLDSFSYGYTF TGTGCCAGCAGCTTGGATAGCTTCAGCTATGGCTACACCTTC
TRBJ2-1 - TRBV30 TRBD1 CAWSGGQGSYNEQFF TGTGCCTGGAGTGGGGGACAGGGCTCCTACAATGAGCAGTTCTTC
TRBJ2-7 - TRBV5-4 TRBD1 CASSPGQGRYEQYF TGTGCCAGCAGCCCGGGACAGGGGAGGTACGAGCAGTACTTC
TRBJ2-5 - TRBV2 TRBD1 CASSLNRGWLETQYF TGTGCCAGCAGTTTAAACAGGGGGTGGTTAGAGACCCAGTACTTC
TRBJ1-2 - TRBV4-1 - CASSQGAAYNYGYTF TGCGCCAGCAGCCAAGGGGCAGCTTATAACTATGGCTACACCTTC
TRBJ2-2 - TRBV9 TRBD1 CASSVGGTVITGELFF TGTGCCAGCAGCGTAGGTGGGACAGTAATCACCGGGGAGCTGTTTTTT
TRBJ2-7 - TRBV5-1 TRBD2 CASSPGGGGRYEQYF TGCGCCAGCAGCCCTGGCGGGGGGGGCCGGTACGAGCAGTACTTC
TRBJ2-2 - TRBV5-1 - CASSRGQNTGELFF TGCGCCAGCAGCCGGGGACAGAACACCGGGGAGCTGTTTTTT
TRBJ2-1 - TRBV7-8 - CASSLARVGTNRVSYNEQFF TGTGCCAGCAGCTTAGCGAGGGTAGGAACGAACAGGGTGTCGTACAATGAGCAGTTCTTC
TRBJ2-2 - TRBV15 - CATSSLARQGDTGELFF TGTGCCACCAGCAGCCTTGCCCGGCAGGGTGACACCGGGGAGCTGTTTTTT